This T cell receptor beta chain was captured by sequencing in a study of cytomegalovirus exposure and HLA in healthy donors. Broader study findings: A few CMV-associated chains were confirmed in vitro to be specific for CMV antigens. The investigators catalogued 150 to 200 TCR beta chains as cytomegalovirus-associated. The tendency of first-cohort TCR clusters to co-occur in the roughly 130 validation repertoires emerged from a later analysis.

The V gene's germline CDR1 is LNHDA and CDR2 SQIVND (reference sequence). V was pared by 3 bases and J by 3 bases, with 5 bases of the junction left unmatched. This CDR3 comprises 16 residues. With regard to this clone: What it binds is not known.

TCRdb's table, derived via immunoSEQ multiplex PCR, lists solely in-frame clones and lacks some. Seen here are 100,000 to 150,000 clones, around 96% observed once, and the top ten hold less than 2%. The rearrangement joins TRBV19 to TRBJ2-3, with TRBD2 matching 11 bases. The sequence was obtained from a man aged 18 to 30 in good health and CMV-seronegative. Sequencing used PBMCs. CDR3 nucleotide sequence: TGTGCCAGTAGTATTTTAGCGGGAGGGTCGACAGATACGCAGTATTTT. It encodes CASSILAGGSTDTQYF.